These 14 T cell receptor beta chains were all obtained from the same sample, sequenced in a study of breast tumors, draining lymph nodes, adjacent tissues. TCRdb used MiXCR to reprocess the multiplex PCR reads, holding one entry per CDR3 protein. The sample comprises about 270,000 distinct CDR3 sequences, around 31% of which are singletons, and more than 0.85% rests with the top ten. Axillary draining lymph nodes of breast cancer patients supplied the node samples. The material sequenced was axillary lymph node tissue. The receptors come from a female donor with breast cancer. Some clones in this sample may be carry-over from other donors' samples.

V usage is TRBV6-6 and J usage is TRBJ2-1; D perhaps matches TRBD1 (6 bases). Germline-derived CDR1 and CDR2 are MNHNY and SVGAGI (reference sequence). V was shortened by 6 bases and J by 4 bases, with 16 bases between the two germline ends. CDR3 size: 15 residues. DNA for the CDR3: TGTGCCAGCAGGGAACCAGGGGAGAGGTACAATGAGCAGTTCTTC. It yields the protein CASREPGERYNEQFF.

Points on this clonotype: A much larger clone differs from this one at a single base, so this may be a read error. The chain carries TRBV10-3 and TRBJ2-5, with D possibly called TRBD1 or TRBD2 (5 bases each). Germline values: CDR1 ENHRY, CDR2 SYGVKD. The CDR3 runs 17 residues. The CDR3 coding sequence is TGTGCCAGCAGTTACCCCCACGAACCGGGACGGCAAGAGACCCAGTACTTC. Translated, it gives CASSYPHEPGRQETQYF.

The chain uses TRBV20-1 and TRBJ2-1, with TRBD2 identical over 8 bases. CDR1 is DFQATT and CDR2 is SNEGSKA in the germline V gene (reference sequence). With 5 bases clipped from V and 15 bases from J, the junction kept 12 bases outside the gene matches. The CDR3 has 12 residues. CDR3: CSARGGTMSTFF. In nucleotides, the CDR3 is TGCAGTGCTCGGGGGGGGACAATGAGCACGTTCTTC.

Comment on this clonotype: Relative to the germline gene, one junction end is altered; a read error may explain this. The CDR3 DNA is TGTGCCAGCAGCCTCGGGACGACCGGCAATGAGCAGTCCTTC. It codes for CASSLGTTGNEQSF. The V gene is TRBV9, the J gene TRBJ2-1, with D possibly being TRBD1 or TRBD2 (5 bases each). CDR3 length equals 14 residues. Germline CDR1 reads SGDLS; CDR2 reads YYNGEE.

Of note for this clonotype: A much larger clone sits a single nucleotide away, making a read error possible. The CDR3 carries no conserved terminal phenylalanine or tryptophan, so it likely arises from a read error. J is TRBJ2-5 and V is TRBV2; TRBD2 is a possible D gene (5 bases). The CDR3 covers 15 residues. The V gene's germline CDR1 is SNHLY and CDR2 FYNNEI. Trimming cost V 3 bases and J 4 bases, with 15 bases left between them. CDR3 amino acids: CASSDTVGVPETQYL. CDR3 nucleotides: TGTGCCAGCAGTGATACAGTGGGAGTCCCAGAGACCCAGTACCTC.

The chain carries TRBV19 and TRBJ2-4; D may be TRBD1 (6 bases). V was shortened by 9 bases and J by 0 bases, with 18 bases between the two germline ends. The V gene's germline CDR1 is LNHDA and CDR2 SQIVND (reference sequence). The CDR3 is made up of 16 amino acids. This chain's CDR3 is CARVQGWDIAKNIQYF. The CDR3 DNA reads TGTGCCAGGGTTCAGGGGTGGGACATAGCCAAAAACATTCAGTACTTC. The full variable domain, with the rest looked up from reference TRBV19 and TRBJ2-4, is DGGITQSPKYLFRKEGQNVTLSCEQNLNHDAMYWYRQDPGQGLRLIYYSQIVNDFQKGDIAEGYSVSREKKESFPLTVTSAQKNPTAFYLCARVQGWDIAKNIQYFGAGTRLSVL.

The rearrangement joins TRBV29-1 to TRBJ2-1; TRBD2 matches 7 bases. CDR1 is SQVTM, CDR2 ANQGSEA, per germline. The CDR3 covers 13 residues. The CDR3 here is CAGRESSYNEQFF. For the CDR3, the DNA is TGCGCAGGGCGGGAGAGCTCCTACAATGAGCAGTTCTTC.

Ten or more counts support this clonotype. The chain uses TRBV7-3 and TRBJ2-1, with 15 bases aligning to TRBD2. The J segment lost 10 bases and the V segment lost 4 bases, leaving 11 bases of the junction unmatched. The CDR3 sequence is 17 residues long. Per germline, CDR1 SGHTA and CDR2 FQGTGA. The CDR3 loop is CASSSAGTSGRNGEQFF. The CDR3 DNA reads TGTGCCAGCAGCTCAGCCGGGACTAGCGGGAGGAACGGGGAGCAGTTCTTC.

This clonotype was found many times. The rearrangement joins TRBV20-1 to TRBJ2-5, with D unresolved. V lost 1 base and J 5 bases, leaving 11 bases between the germline ends. The germline CDR1 and CDR2 sequences are DFQATT and SNEGSKA (reference sequence). This CDR3 spans 13 amino acids. The CDR3 DNA sequence: TGCAGTGCTAGAGTAACAGCCCTTGAGACCCAGTACTTC. Translated, it gives CSARVTALETQYF.

Remarks on this clonotype: One end of the junction varies from germline; a read error may be responsible. V usage is TRBV20-1 and J usage is TRBJ1-1; TRBD1 might be the D (6 bases). The germline V gene has CDR1 DFQATT and CDR2 SNEGSKA (reference sequence). The CDR3 contains 13 residues. CDR3 residues: CGAKGGLNTEAFF. DNA of the CDR3: TGCGGTGCCAAAGGGGGGCTGAACACTGAAGCTTTCTTT.

At least ten counts were recorded for this clonotype. This chain connects TRBV29-1 to TRBJ1-5; 7 nucleotides align to TRBD1. This CDR3 spans 13 amino acids. Germline CDR1 reads SQVTM; CDR2 reads ANQGSEA. V lost 7 bases to trimming and J lost 2 bases; unmatched junction nucleotides: 5. The CDR3 loop is CSATGTGNQPQHF. The CDR3 nucleotides read TGCAGCGCAACCGGGACAGGCAATCAGCCCCAGCATTTT.

Regarding this clonotype: This may be a read error: a much more frequent sequence differs by one nucleotide. The chain combines TRBV5-8 with TRBJ2-5; D unresolved. Germline V gives CDR1 SGHTS, CDR2 YDEGEE. The CDR3 contains 12 residues. CDR3 coding DNA: TGTGCCGGCAGCTTGTTGACAGAGACCCAGTACTTC. Translated, it gives CAGSLLTETQYF.

This clonotype came up once. The rearrangement uses TRBV25-1 and TRBJ2-1; 8 bases line up with TRBD2. Germline assignment: CDR1 MGHDK and CDR2 SYGVNS. This CDR3 comprises 14 residues. Germline trimming cut 5 bases from V and 6 bases from J; bases unmatched to any gene: 6. CDR3 amino acids: CASSRPGTSNEQFF. The CDR3 DNA follows: TGTGCCAGCAGTCGTCCCGGGACTAGCAATGAGCAGTTCTTC.

In regard to this clonotype: It may be a read error: a sequence one base away is much more abundant. The CDR3, as DNA: TGTGCCAGCAGCGTTAACCCCTGGACAGAGGGAGGGGAGACCCGGTACTTC. Amino acid sequence: CASSVNPWTEGGETRYF. This chain links TRBV25-1 with TRBJ2-5, with a weak D call TRBD2 (7 bases). The CDR3 is made up of 17 amino acids. CDR1 and CDR2 from the germline V gene are MGHDK and SYGVNS.